These 15 T cell receptor beta chains originate from one sample sequenced in a study of T-cell reconstitution after alpha-beta-depleted transplantation in children. The TCRbeta library incorporated unique molecular identifiers. TCRdb independently ran MiXCR on the PCR reads; one entry per CDR3 protein. The sample gives 750,000 to 950,000 distinct CDR3 sequences, 16% of which show up once; about 4.6% is in the top ten. Sample: PBMCs, mostly from graft donor cells, taken 360 days after TCRalphabeta/CD19-depleted stem cell transplant. These receptors were collected from a male patient aged 10-17 years who had a stem cell transplant for acute lymphoblastic leukemia, so the T cells may come from the graft donor.

The chain carries TRBV15 and TRBJ2-1, with 9 bases that match TRBD2. V dropped 9 bases and J dropped 1; count of bases not matched to a gene: 4. Germline CDR1 LNHNV, CDR2 YYDKDF (reference sequence). The CDR3 totals 14 residues. In nucleotides, the CDR3 is TGTGCCACGGGGCTAGCGGGGTCCTACAATGAGCAGTTCTTC. This encodes CATGLAGSYNEQFF.

This clonotype was detected only a few times. The CDR3 is CASSQELGSTTNSPLHF. The CDR3 DNA reads TGTGCCAGCAGCCAAGAGCTCGGGTCTACAACTAATTCACCCCTCCACTTT. This sequence joins TRBV3-1 and TRBJ1-6; no definite D call. The CDR3 spans 17 residues. From germline, CDR1 is LGHDT and CDR2 YNNKEL (reference sequence). Trimming shortened V by 0 bases and J by 6 bases, and 15 bases separated the two germline ends.

The CDR3 loop is CASSFMLDKSYEQYF. The CDR3 DNA is TGTGCCAGCTCTTTTATGCTTGACAAGTCCTACGAGCAGTACTTC. V usage is TRBV18 and J usage is TRBJ2-7; D unresolved. The CDR3 has 15 residues. V lost 6 bases to trimming and J lost 1 base, with 16 bases between them. The germline V gene has CDR1 KGHSH and CDR2 LQKENI.

V is TRBV5-1 and J is TRBJ2-1, with 12 bases matching TRBD2. V shed 2 bases and J 4 bases; nucleotides not matched to a gene: 7. Germline CDR1 is SGHRS and CDR2 is YFSETQ. The CDR3 loop spans 17 amino acids. This CDR3 is CASSFGLAGGPYNEQFF. The DNA of the CDR3 is TGCGCCAGCAGCTTCGGGCTAGCGGGAGGGCCGTACAATGAGCAGTTCTTC.

The chain combines TRBV5-1 with TRBJ2-7, with a tentative D call TRBD2 (5 bases). From germline, CDR1 is SGHRS and CDR2 YFSETQ. This CDR3 has 15 residues. V was cut by 1 base and J by 3 bases, with 14 bases left in between. The CDR3 loop is CASSLTARVIYEQYF. The CDR3 nucleotides are TGCGCCAGCAGCTTGACGGCGAGGGTCATCTACGAGCAGTACTTC.

Ten or more counts support this clonotype. This chain joins TRBV28 and TRBJ2-1; a weak D match, TRBD2 (5 bases). Germline V gene sequence: CDR1 MDHEN, CDR2 SYDVKM. The V gene lost 3 bases and the J gene lost 10 bases, with 10 bases spanning the gap. This CDR3 contains 12 residues. The CDR3 sequence: CASSLRVEEQFF. CDR3 sequence (DNA): TGTGCCAGCAGTTTGAGGGTGGAGGAGCAGTTCTTC.

In this sample, this clonotype turned up many times. This rearrangement joins TRBV21-1 to TRBJ2-7. TRBV21-1 is a pseudogene locus. This CDR3 region has 14 residues. CDR3 DNA: TGTGCCAGCAGCAAAGGCGTACGCCCCTACGAGCAGTACTTC. It is translated as CASSKGVRPYEQYF.

This clonotype was observed a handful of times. The gene calls are TRBV4-2 and TRBJ1-6; D is undetermined. In germline, CDR1 is LGHNA, CDR2 YNFKEQ. Trimming left V 0 bases short and J 7 bases short, with 19 bases between. The CDR3 runs to 18 residues. This chain's CDR3 is CASSQEPARRGYNSPLHF. CDR3 bases: TGTGCCAGCAGCCAAGAACCGGCTCGACGAGGGTACAATTCACCCCTCCACTTT.

This clonotype was seen only a few times. V is TRBV5-1 and J is TRBJ2-7, with D perhaps matching TRBD1 (6 bases). This CDR3 has 16 residues. V was trimmed by 3 bases and J by 0 bases, leaving 16 bases between them. Germline V gene sequence: CDR1 SGHRS, CDR2 YFSETQ. The CDR3 sequence is CASSSFPRGSSYEQYF. CDR3 DNA: TGCGCCAGCAGCTCCTTCCCGAGGGGGAGCTCCTACGAGCAGTACTTC.

The chain joins TRBV12-3 or TRBV12-4 to TRBJ1-3; D gene uncertain. V lost 6 bases and J lost 0, with 9 bases in between. The CDR3 length is 14 residues. The CDR3 here is CASSNRGSGNTIYF. CDR3 nucleotide sequence: TGTGCCAGCAGCAACAGAGGCTCTGGAAACACCATATATTTT.

V is TRBV14 and J is TRBJ2-1; 7 bases are a match to TRBD2. The CDR3 contains 16 residues. V trimming: 5 bases; J trimming: 0 bases; junction bases outside the gene matches: 7. From germline, CDR1 is SGHDN and CDR2 FVKESK. In nucleotides, the CDR3 is TGTGCCAGCAGCGTCATCGGCGGGGGCTCCTACAATGAGCAGTTCTTC. As protein: CASSVIGGGSYNEQFF.

V and J are TRBV19 and TRBJ2-5; no firm D call. CDR1 and CDR2 (germline): LNHDA, SQIVND (reference sequence). This CDR3 contains 17 residues. The V gene lost 5 bases and the J gene lost 5 bases, with 24 bases spanning the gap. The CDR3 sequence is CASSRLGGRAFRETQYF. The CDR3 DNA is TGTGCCAGTAGTCGATTGGGCGGACGGGCCTTCCGGGAGACCCAGTACTTC. Complete variable domain (other parts from reference TRBV19 and TRBJ2-5): DGGITQSPKYLFRKEGQNVTLSCEQNLNHDAMYWYRQDPGQGLRLIYYSQIVNDFQKGDIAEGYSVSREKKESFPLTVTSAQKNPTAFYLCASSRLGGRAFRETQYFGPGTRLLVL.

The table lists this clonotype with many counts. V usage is TRBV12-3 or TRBV12-4 and J usage is TRBJ2-5; no firm D call. The CDR3 extends over 13 amino acids. V shed 7 bases and J shed 5 bases, with 14 bases lying between them. CDR3 coding DNA: TGTGCCAGCACCTTGCTGGGATGGGAGACCCAGTACTTC. It translates to CASTLLGWETQYF.

The genes are TRBV7-9 and TRBJ2-4; D might be TRBD1 or TRBD2, each matching 5 bases. The CDR3 extends over 11 amino acids. The V and J ends lost 8 bases and 8 bases respectively, with 10 bases between them. The germline V gene has CDR1 SEHNR and CDR2 FQNEAQ (reference sequence). CDR3 protein: CASRGVDIQYF. The CDR3 DNA follows: TGTGCCAGCCGGGGCGTTGACATTCAGTACTTC.

V and J are TRBV27 and TRBJ2-6; 8 nucleotides line up with TRBD2. Germline V gives CDR1 MNHEY, CDR2 SMNVEV (reference sequence). The CDR3 runs 17 residues. The V segment lost 6 bases and the J segment 3 bases; nucleotides outside the gene matches: 10. Here the CDR3 reads CASSLLAGGLGANVLTF. The CDR3 DNA reads as TGTGCCAGCAGCCTTCTGGCGGGAGGACTTGGGGCCAACGTCCTGACTTTC.